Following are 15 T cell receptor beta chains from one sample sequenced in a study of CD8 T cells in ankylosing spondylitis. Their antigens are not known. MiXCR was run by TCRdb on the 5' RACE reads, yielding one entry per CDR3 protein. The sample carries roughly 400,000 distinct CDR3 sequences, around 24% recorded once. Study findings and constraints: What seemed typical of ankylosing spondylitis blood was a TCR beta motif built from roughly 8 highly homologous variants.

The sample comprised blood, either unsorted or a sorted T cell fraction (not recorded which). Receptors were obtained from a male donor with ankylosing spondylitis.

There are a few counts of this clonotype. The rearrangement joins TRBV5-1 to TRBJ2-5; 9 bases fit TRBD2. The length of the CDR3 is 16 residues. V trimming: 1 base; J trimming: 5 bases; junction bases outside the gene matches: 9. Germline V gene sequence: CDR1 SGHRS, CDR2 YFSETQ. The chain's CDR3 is CASSLSSGVQLETQYF. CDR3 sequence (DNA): TGCGCCAGCAGCTTGTCTAGCGGGGTCCAGTTGGAGACCCAGTACTTC.

The DNA of the CDR3 is TGTGCCAACAGTGCGGAAATGAACACTGAAGCTTTCTTT. Its protein is CANSAEMNTEAFF. V is TRBV11-1 and J is TRBJ1-1; D unclear. Germline CDR1 and CDR2: SGHAT and FQDESV (reference sequence). The length of the CDR3 is 13 residues. V was trimmed by 10 bases and J by 0 bases, leaving 12 bases between them.

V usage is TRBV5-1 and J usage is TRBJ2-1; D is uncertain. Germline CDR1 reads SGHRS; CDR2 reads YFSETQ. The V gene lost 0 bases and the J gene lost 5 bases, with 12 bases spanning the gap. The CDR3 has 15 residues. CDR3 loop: CASSLAGRIDNEQFF. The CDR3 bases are TGCGCCAGCAGCTTGGCCGGTCGAATCGACAATGAGCAGTTCTTC.

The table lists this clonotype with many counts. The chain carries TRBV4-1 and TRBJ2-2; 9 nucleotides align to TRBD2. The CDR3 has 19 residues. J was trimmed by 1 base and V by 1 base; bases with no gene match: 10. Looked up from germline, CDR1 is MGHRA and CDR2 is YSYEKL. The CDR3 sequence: CASSQVPGLLAGNTGELFF. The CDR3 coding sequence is TGCGCCAGCAGCCAAGTCCCGGGACTACTAGCGGGGAACACCGGGGAGCTGTTTTTT.

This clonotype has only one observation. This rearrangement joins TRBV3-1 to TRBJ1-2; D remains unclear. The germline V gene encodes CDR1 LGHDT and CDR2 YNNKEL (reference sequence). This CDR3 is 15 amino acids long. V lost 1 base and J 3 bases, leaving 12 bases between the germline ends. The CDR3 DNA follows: TGTGCCAGCAGCCAAGTCTTGCATACCTACTATGGCTACACCTTC. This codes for CASSQVLHTYYGYTF.

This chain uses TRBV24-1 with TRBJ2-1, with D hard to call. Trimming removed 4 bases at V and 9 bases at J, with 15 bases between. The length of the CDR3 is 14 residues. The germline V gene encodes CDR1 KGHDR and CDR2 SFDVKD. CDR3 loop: CATSDTLRSVEQFF. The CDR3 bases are TGTGCCACCAGTGACACCCTGCGGAGTGTTGAGCAGTTCTTC.

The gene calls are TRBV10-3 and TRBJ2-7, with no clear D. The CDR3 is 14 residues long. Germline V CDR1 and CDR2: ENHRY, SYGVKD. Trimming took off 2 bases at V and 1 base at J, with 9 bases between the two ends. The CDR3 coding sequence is TGTGCCATCAGTGAGCCTGGCAGATCCTACGAGCAGTACTTC. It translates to CAISEPGRSYEQYF.

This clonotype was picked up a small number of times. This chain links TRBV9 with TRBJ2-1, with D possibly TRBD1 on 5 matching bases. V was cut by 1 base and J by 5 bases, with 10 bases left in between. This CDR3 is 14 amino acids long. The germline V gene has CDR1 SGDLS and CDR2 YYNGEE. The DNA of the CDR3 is TGTGCCAGCAGCGTATTGATAGGGGACAATGAGCAGTTCTTC. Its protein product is CASSVLIGDNEQFF.

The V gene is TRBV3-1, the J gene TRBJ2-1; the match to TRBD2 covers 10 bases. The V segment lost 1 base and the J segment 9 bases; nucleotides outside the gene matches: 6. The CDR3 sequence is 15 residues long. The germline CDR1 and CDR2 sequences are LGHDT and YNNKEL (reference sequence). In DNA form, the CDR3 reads TGTGCCAGCAGCCAAGCGCCTAGCGGGAGAGGTGAGCAGTTCTTC. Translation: CASSQAPSGRGEQFF.

CDR3 sequence: CASGRDSYNEQFF. DNA of the CDR3: TGTGCTAGTGGACGTGACAGCTACAATGAGCAGTTCTTC. The rearrangement joins TRBV12-5 to TRBJ2-1, with D tentatively TRBD1 (5 bases). In germline, CDR1 is LGHNT, CDR2 FRNRAP. Trimming removed 6 bases at V and 3 bases at J, with 9 bases between. The CDR3 spans 13 residues.

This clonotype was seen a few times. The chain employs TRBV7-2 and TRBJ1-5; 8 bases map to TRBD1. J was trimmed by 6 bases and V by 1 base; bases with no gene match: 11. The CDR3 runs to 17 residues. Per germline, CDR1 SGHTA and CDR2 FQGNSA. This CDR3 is CASSLGWQGAYSQPQHF. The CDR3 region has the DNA TGTGCCAGCAGCTTAGGCTGGCAGGGGGCCTACAGTCAGCCCCAGCATTTT.

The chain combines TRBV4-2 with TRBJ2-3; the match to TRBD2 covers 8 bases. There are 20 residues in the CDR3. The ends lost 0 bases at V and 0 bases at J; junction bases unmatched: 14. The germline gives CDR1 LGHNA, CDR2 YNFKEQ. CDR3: CASSQDPLAGLSDSTDTQYF. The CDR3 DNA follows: TGTGCCAGCAGCCAAGATCCCCTAGCGGGCCTATCCGATAGCACAGATACGCAGTATTTT.

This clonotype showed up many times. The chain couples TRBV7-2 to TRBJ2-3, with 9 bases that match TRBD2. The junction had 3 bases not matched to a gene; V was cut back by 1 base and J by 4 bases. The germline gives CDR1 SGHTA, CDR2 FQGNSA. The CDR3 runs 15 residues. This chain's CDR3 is CASSLGGRVSDTQYF. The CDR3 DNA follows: TGTGCCAGCAGCTTAGGCGGGAGGGTATCAGATACGCAGTATTTT.

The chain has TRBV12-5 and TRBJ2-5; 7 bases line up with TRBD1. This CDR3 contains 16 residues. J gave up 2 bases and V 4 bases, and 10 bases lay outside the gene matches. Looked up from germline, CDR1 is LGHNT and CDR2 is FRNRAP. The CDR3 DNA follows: TGTGCTAGTGGTTCAAAGGTCGGGACAGAACAAGAGACCCAGTACTTC. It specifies CASGSKVGTEQETQYF.

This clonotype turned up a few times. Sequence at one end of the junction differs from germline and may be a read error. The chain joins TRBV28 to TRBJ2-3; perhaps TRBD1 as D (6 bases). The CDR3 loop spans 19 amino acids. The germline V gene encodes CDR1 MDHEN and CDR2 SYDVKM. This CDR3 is CASGLSLKQGRGPTDTQYF. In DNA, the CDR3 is TGTGCCAGCGGTTTGAGCCTCAAACAGGGAAGAGGTCCCACAGATACGCAGTATTTT. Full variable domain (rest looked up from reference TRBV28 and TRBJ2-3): DVKVTQSSRYLVKRTGEKVFLECVQDMDHENMFWYRQDPGLGLRLIYFSYDVKMKEKGDIPEGYSVSREKKERFSLILESASTNQTSMYLCASGLSLKQGRGPTDTQYFGPGTRLTVL.